The rows below give T cell receptor beta chains drawn from one sample of a study of long-term antiretroviral therapy in people with HIV. Data came from immunoSEQ multiplex PCR; TCRdb stores just in-frame clones and leaves some out. The profile shows tens of thousands of clones, about four fifths of them singletons. The material was unsorted PBMCs, obtained 0.4 years before starting antiretroviral therapy. The receptors derive from a man younger than 35 with HIV. Both conserved end residues are part of each CDR3. Each record gives: J gene, CDR3 length, V gene, D gene, clone size, CDR3 protein, CDR3 DNA. The D gene is left open where the match is weak. Rows give clone size only sometimes, using once, few, many, or a class for an expanded clone.

>TRBJ1-5|15|TRBV11-2|NA|NA
CASSLEAGFNQPQHF
TGTGCCAGCAGCTTAGAGGCGGGCTTTAATCAGCCCCAGCATTTT
>TRBJ2-3|15|TRBV9|TRBD1|once
CASSVGQGVPDTQYF
TGTGCCAGCAGCGTAGGACAGGGAGTCCCCGATACGCAGTATTTT
>TRBJ2-3|13|TRBV7-3|NA|NA
CASSPSQADTQYF
TGTGCCAGCAGCCCGTCCCAAGCAGATACGCAGTATTTT
>TRBJ2-5|14|TRBV4-1|NA|NA
CASSPDTIWETQYF
TGCGCCAGCAGCCCGGACACCATCTGGGAGACCCAGTACTTC
>TRBJ1-1|15|TRBV29-1|TRBD1|NA
CSAPDREHGVTEAFF
TGCAGCGCCCCAGACAGGGAACACGGGGTGACTGAAGCTTTCTTT
>TRBJ1-6|15|TRBV13|NA|NA
CASSYGTFRGSPLHF
TGTGCCAGCAGCTACGGGACATTTCGAGGTTCACCCCTCCACTTT
>TRBJ2-1|16|TRBV7-9|NA|NA
CASSLGVGSRYNEQFF
TGTGCCAGCAGCTTAGGGGTAGGGAGCCGATACAATGAGCAGTTCTTC
>TRBJ2-1|14|TRBV27|TRBD2|NA
CASSLGGSINEQFF
TGTGCCAGCAGTTTAGGCGGGAGTATCAATGAGCAGTTCTTC
>TRBJ2-5|15|TRBV30|NA|NA
CAWSVQGGGRETQYF
TGTGCCTGGAGTGTACAGGGGGGGGGCCGAGAGACCCAGTACTTC
>TRBJ2-1|14|TRBV10-2|NA|NA
CASSEVAENNEQFF
TGCGCCAGCAGTGAGGTAGCGGAGAACAATGAGCAGTTCTTC
>TRBJ2-1|15|TRBV18|TRBD2|NA
CASSPPTGGRGEQFF
TGTGCCAGCTCACCACCGACGGGGGGGCGGGGTGAGCAGTTCTTC
>TRBJ1-2|9|TRBV11-2|NA|NA
CASSPIYTF
TGTGCCAGCAGTCCAATCTACACCTTC
>TRBJ2-3|15|TRBV30|NA|NA
CAWSVLGGRGDTQYF
TGTGCCTGGAGTGTCCTCGGGGGCCGGGGAGATACGCAGTATTTT
>TRBJ2-4|14|TRBV2|NA|NA
CASSATFAKNIQYF
TGTGCCAGCAGCGCCACCTTCGCCAAAAACATTCAGTACTTC
>TRBJ2-7|12|TRBV29-1|NA|NA
CSSKDGPYEQYF
TGCAGCTCCAAGGACGGACCCTACGAGCAGTACTTC
>TRBJ1-2|17|TRBV7-8|TRBD1|NA
CASSFSNRGPLGYGYTF
TGTGCCAGCAGCTTTAGTAACAGGGGACCGTTGGGATATGGCTACACCTTC
>TRBJ2-2|17|TRBV7-8|TRBD2|NA
CASSRRGWLAGGGELFF
TGTGCCAGCAGCCGGAGGGGTTGGCTAGCGGGAGGCGGGGAGCTGTTTTTT
>TRBJ2-7|13|TRBV29-1|TRBD1|NA
CSAVTGRYYEQYF
TGCAGCGCTGTGACAGGGCGATACTACGAGCAGTACTTC
>TRBJ2-7|16|TRBV4-3|TRBD2|NA
CASSQTSGSYSYEQYF
TGCGCCAGCAGCCAGACTAGCGGGAGCTATTCCTACGAGCAGTACTTC
>TRBJ2-2|15|TRBV9|NA|NA
CASSDRERDTGELFF
TGTGCCAGCAGCGACAGGGAGCGGGACACCGGGGAGCTGTTTTTT
>TRBJ2-3|15|TRBV4-1|TRBD1|NA
CASSRPTGAMDTQYF
TGCGCCAGCAGCCGACCGACAGGGGCGATGGATACGCAGTATTTT
>TRBJ2-5|15|TRBV28|TRBD2|NA
CASSTDIAGVETQYF
TGTGCCAGCAGTACCGACATAGCGGGAGTGGAGACCCAGTACTTC
>TRBJ2-5|17|TRBV7-9|TRBD1|NA
CASSFKGTGPVSETQYF
TGTGCCAGCAGCTTTAAGGGGACAGGGCCGGTTTCCGAGACCCAGTACTTC
>TRBJ1-5|15|TRBV19|TRBD1|few
CASSRDRGSVQPQHF
TGTGCCAGTAGCCGGGACAGGGGATCAGTTCAGCCCCAGCATTTT
>TRBJ2-1|16|TRBV5-1|TRBD2|NA
CASSWRPGLGYNEQFF
TGCGCCAGCAGCTGGAGACCGGGACTAGGTTACAATGAGCAGTTCTTC
>TRBJ2-1|14|TRBV6-4|NA|NA
CASSGVDGHNEQFF
TGTGCCAGCAGTGGGGTGGACGGCCACAATGAGCAGTTCTTC
>TRBJ1-4|13|TRBV7-8|NA|NA
CASMTPTNEKLFF
TGTGCCAGTATGACACCAACTAATGAAAAACTGTTTTTT
>TRBJ2-2|13|TRBV27|NA|NA
CASSLKGSGELFF
TGTGCCAGCAGTTTGAAGGGATCCGGGGAGCTGTTTTTT
>TRBJ2-7|13|TRBV7-2|NA|few
CASSTARLYEQYF
TGTGCCAGCAGCACAGCGAGGCTCTACGAGCAGTACTTC
>TRBJ1-6|16|TRBV4-1|NA|once
CASSQTLTGYNSPLHF
TGCGCCAGCAGCCAAACCCTGACGGGTTATAATTCACCCCTCCACTTT
>TRBJ1-2|11|TRBV19|NA|NA
CASMGRYGYTF
TGTGCCAGTATGGGGAGATATGGCTACACCTTC
>TRBJ1-5|14|TRBV30|NA|NA
CAWSVGQFNQPQHF
TGTGCCTGGAGTGTAGGACAGTTCAATCAGCCCCAGCATTTT
>TRBJ2-3|15|TRBV2|NA|NA
CASSDLGGSTDTQYF
TGTGCCAGCAGTGATCTTGGGGGTAGCACAGATACGCAGTATTTT
>TRBJ2-7|17|TRBV4-3|TRBD2|NA
CASSQGAAGALGYEQYF
TGCGCCAGCAGCCAAGGGGCCGCGGGAGCACTGGGGTACGAGCAGTACTTC
>TRBJ2-1|14|TRBV28|NA|NA
CASRSESSYNEQFF
TGTGCCAGCAGAAGCGAGAGCTCCTACAATGAGCAGTTCTTC
>TRBJ2-7|19|TRBV21-1|NA|NA
CASSPPWLAGDLDSYEQYF
TGTGCCAGCAGCCCCCCATGGTTAGCGGGAGACCTAGACTCCTACGAGCAGTACTTC
>TRBJ1-2|15|TRBV21-1|NA|once
CASSTSIAQSHGYTF
TGTGCCAGCAGCACCTCGATAGCGCAGAGCCATGGCTACACCTTC
>TRBJ1-2|16|TRBV15|NA|NA
CATSRDRRGYVRGYTF
TGTGCCACCAGCAGAGATCGAAGGGGGTACGTTCGGGGCTACACCTTC
>TRBJ2-3|13|TRBV7-2|TRBD2|NA
CASSWGGRDTQYF
TGTGCCAGCAGCTGGGGCGGGAGAGATACGCAGTATTTT
>TRBJ2-7|13|TRBV5-1|NA|NA
CASSLAGVGEQYF
TGCGCCAGCAGCTTGGCCGGGGTGGGCGAGCAGTACTTC
>TRBJ1-1|15|TRBV6-6|NA|NA
CASSQSGTVNTEAFF
TGTGCCAGCAGTCAGTCCGGGACGGTTAACACTGAAGCTTTCTTT
>TRBJ2-7|14|TRBV9|NA|few
CASSVSPSGTEQYF
TGTGCCAGCAGCGTAAGCCCGAGTGGTACCGAGCAGTACTTC
>TRBJ1-5|12|TRBV19|NA|few
CASSIDKQPQHF
TGTGCCAGTAGTATAGACAAGCAGCCCCAGCATTTT
>TRBJ1-1|13|TRBV7-9|NA|few
CASSFGPYTEAFF
TGTGCCAGCAGCTTCGGACCGTACACTGAAGCTTTCTTT
>TRBJ2-7|13|TRBV18|NA|once
CASSRQRTYEQYF
TGTGCCAGCTCCAGACAGCGGACCTACGAGCAGTACTTC
>TRBJ1-4|14|TRBV25-1|NA|NA
CASSESRPGEKLFF
TGTGCCAGCAGTGAATCTCGGCCTGGTGAAAAACTGTTTTTT
>TRBJ1-1|15|TRBV27|TRBD1|NA
CASSWTGKMNTEAFF
TGTGCCAGCAGTTGGACAGGCAAGATGAACACTGAAGCTTTCTTT
>TRBJ2-7|15|TRBV18|NA|NA
CASSPPGPRSYEQYF
TGTGCCAGCTCACCACCGGGACCCCGATCCTACGAGCAGTACTTC
>TRBJ2-7|12|TRBV9|NA|NA
CASSVGPGEQYF
TGTGCCAGCAGCGTAGGGCCCGGGGAGCAGTACTTC
>TRBJ2-5|14|TRBV6-9|TRBD2|NA
CAGAGGADVETQYF
TGTGCGGGGGCCGGGGGGGCTGATGTAGAGACCCAGTACTTC
>TRBJ1-2|15|TRBV12-5|TRBD1|NA
CASGFPPGQGFGYTF
TGTGCTAGTGGTTTCCCACCCGGACAGGGGTTTGGCTACACCTTC
>TRBJ2-7|14|TRBV28|NA|NA
CASSLFSAAGEQYF
TGTGCCAGCAGTTTATTTAGTGCGGCGGGAGAGCAGTACTTC
>TRBJ2-2|15|TRBV4-1|TRBD1|NA
CASSQQTGATGELFF
TGCGCCAGCAGCCAGCAGACAGGGGCGACCGGGGAGCTGTTTTTT
>TRBJ1-1|15|TRBV4-1|NA|medium-sized
CASSQGGPSNTEAFF
TGCGCCAGCAGCCAAGGAGGGCCATCCAACACTGAAGCTTTCTTT
>TRBJ1-5|16|TRBV19|TRBD1|NA
CASSLHGQGADQPQHF
TGTGCCAGTAGTCTACATGGACAGGGGGCGGATCAGCCCCAGCATTTT
>TRBJ2-7|11|TRBV6-1|NA|NA
CASDELYEQYF
TGTGCCAGCGATGAACTATACGAGCAGTACTTC
>TRBJ1-6|15|TRBV6-1|NA|few
CASRTTADYNSPLHF
TGTGCCAGCAGGACAACAGCCGACTATAATTCACCCCTCCACTTT
>TRBJ1-1|14|TRBV29-1|TRBD1|NA
CSVWRQGVNTEAFF
TGCAGCGTTTGGAGACAGGGGGTAAACACTGAAGCTTTCTTT
>TRBJ1-1|15|TRBV27|NA|NA
CASSLSAGPNTEAFF
TGTGCCAGCAGTTTATCGGCAGGGCCGAACACTGAAGCTTTCTTT
>TRBJ1-5|17|TRBV11-3|NA|NA
CASSLEKVWTVNQPQHF
TGTGCCAGCAGCTTAGAGAAGGTGTGGACAGTCAATCAGCCCCAGCATTTT